This T cell receptor beta chain was sequenced in a study of blood T cell repertoires in COVID-19. The V gene's germline CDR1 is LNHDA and CDR2 SQIVND (reference sequence). This CDR3 is built from 14 residues. V shed 3 bases and J 4 bases; nucleotides not matched to a gene: 3. This clone was recorded only once. Within the sample, other DNA sequences also encode this same CDR3. Recovery meant two consecutive negative NP/OP PCR tests, professional clearance, or resolved symptoms. Sequenced by immunoSEQ multiplex PCR; TCRdb stores in-frame clones only, minus some. The data contain approximately 310,000 clones, 70% to 90% of them singletons.

The sequenced sample consisted of PBMCs or T cells enriched from blood (not recorded which). The chain combines TRBV19 with TRBJ1-2; 9 positions match TRBD1. This receptor was identified in a man aged 25 to 40 who had recovered from COVID-19. The CDR3 spells CASSIETGGYGYTF. The CDR3 nucleotides read TGTGCCAGTAGTATCGAGACAGGGGGCTATGGCTACACCTTC.